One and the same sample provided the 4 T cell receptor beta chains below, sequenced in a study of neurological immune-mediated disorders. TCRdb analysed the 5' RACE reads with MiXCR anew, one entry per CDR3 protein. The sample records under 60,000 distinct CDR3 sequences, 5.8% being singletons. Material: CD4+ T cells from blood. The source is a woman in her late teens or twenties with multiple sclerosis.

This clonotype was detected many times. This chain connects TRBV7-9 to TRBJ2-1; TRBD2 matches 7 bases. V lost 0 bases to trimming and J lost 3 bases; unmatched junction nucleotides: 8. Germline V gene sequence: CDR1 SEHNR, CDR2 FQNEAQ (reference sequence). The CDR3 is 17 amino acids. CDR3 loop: CASSLARASGLYNEQFF. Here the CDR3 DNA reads TGTGCCAGCAGCTTAGCTCGGGCTAGCGGACTCTACAATGAGCAGTTCTTC.

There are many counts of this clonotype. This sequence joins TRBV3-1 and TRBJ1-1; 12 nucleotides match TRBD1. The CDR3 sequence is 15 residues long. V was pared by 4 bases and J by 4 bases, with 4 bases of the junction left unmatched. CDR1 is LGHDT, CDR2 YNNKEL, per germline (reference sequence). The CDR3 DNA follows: TGTGCCAGCAGCCGGGACAGGGGGCGAATCACTGAAGCTTTCTTT. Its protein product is CASSRDRGRITEAFF.

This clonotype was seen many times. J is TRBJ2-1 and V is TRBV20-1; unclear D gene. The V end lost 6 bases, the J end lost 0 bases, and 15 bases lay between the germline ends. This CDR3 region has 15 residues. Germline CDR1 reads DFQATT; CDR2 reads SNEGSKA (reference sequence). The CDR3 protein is CSAPRRASSYNEQFF. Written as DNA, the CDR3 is TGCAGTGCGCCGAGACGGGCGAGCTCCTACAATGAGCAGTTCTTC.

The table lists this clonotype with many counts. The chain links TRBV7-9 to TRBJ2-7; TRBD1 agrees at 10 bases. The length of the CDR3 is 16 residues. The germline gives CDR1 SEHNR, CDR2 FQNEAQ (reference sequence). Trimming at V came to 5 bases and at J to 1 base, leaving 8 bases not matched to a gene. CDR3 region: CASSRQGADRSYEQYF. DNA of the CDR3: TGTGCCAGCAGCAGACAGGGGGCAGATCGGTCCTACGAGCAGTACTTC. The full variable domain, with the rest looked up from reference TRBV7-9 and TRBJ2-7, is DTGVSQNPRHKITKRGQNVTFRCDPISEHNRLYWYRQTLGQGPEFLTYFQNEAQLEKSRLLSDRFSAERPKGSFSTLEIQRTEQGDSAMYLCASSRQGADRSYEQYFGPGTRLTVT.